A selection of T cell receptor beta chains follows, all from one sample in a study of T cell repertoires in aging, cancer and after chemotherapy. TCRdb passed the multiplex PCR reads through MiXCR, listing each CDR3 protein once. This sample carries approximately 1,600 distinct CDR3 sequences, approximately 31% of them seen once, and the ten largest clones take over 20%. Specimen: blood. These receptors all come from a human donor with a solid tumor. Each CDR3 is given with its conserved first and last residue. A D gene is named only where the DNA matches it firmly. Rows give clone size only sometimes, using once, few, many, or a class for an expanded clone.

D	size	V	J	CDR3	DNA
.	.	TRBV5-5	TRBJ1-6	CASSLPGLRDSPLHF	TGTGCCAGCAGCTTACCAGGGTTGAGGGACTCACCCCTCCACTTT
.	large	TRBV7-2	TRBJ2-3	CASSLGDDTDTQYF	TGTGCCAGCAGCTTAGGCGACGACACAGATACGCAGTATTTT
.	once	TRBV7-6	TRBJ2-6	CASSPPGTGVNVLTF	TGTGCCAGCAGCCCCCCAGGGACCGGGGTTAACGTCCTGACTTTC
.	.	TRBV20-1	TRBJ1-1	CSARDPKAGGTEAFF	TGCAGTGCTAGAGATCCCAAAGCGGGAGGCACTGAAGCTTTCTTT
.	.	TRBV5-1	TRBJ2-7	CASSLQGSTYEQYF	TGCGCCAGCAGCTTGCAGGGATCCACCTACGAGCAGTACTTC
.	.	TRBV7-9	TRBJ2-7	CASSLGGYYEQYF	TGTGCCAGCAGCTTAGGGGGATACTACGAGCAGTACTTC
.	.	TRBV18	TRBJ2-2	CASSPPNEEPGELFF	TGTGCCAGCTCACCACCTAACGAAGAACCCGGGGAGCTGTTTTTT
.	few	TRBV20-1	TRBJ2-5	CSNSLTRLLETQYF	TGCAGCAATTCCCTAACCAGGCTCCTGGAGACCCAGTACTTC
.	.	TRBV20-1	TRBJ1-2	CSAPRPADYGYTF	TGCAGTGCACCGCGCCCGGCCGACTATGGCTACACCTTC
.	few	TRBV27	TRBJ2-1	CASSPRGGEQFF	TGTGCCAGCAGTCCTAGGGGAGGTGAGCAGTTCTTC
.	few	TRBV4-2	TRBJ2-7	CASSQGSSPHEQYF	TGTGCCAGCAGCCAGGGGAGTTCCCCCCACGAGCAGTACTTC
TRBD1	.	TRBV10-2	TRBJ1-6	CASSESGAGGRNSPLHF	TGCGCCAGCAGTGAGTCAGGGGCAGGGGGACGAAATTCACCCCTCCACTTT
.	few	TRBV7-9	TRBJ1-1	CASSLEFGGEAFF	TGTGCCAGCAGCTTAGAATTTGGGGGTGAAGCTTTCTTT
.	.	TRBV19	TRBJ1-5	CASSFGGENQPQHF	TGTGCCAGTAGTTTCGGAGGGGAAAATCAGCCCCAGCATTTT
.	.	TRBV20-1	TRBJ1-4	CSARGGGSTTIEKLFF	TGCAGTGCTAGGGGCGGGGGCTCGACCACAATTGAAAAACTGTTTTTT
.	.	TRBV25-1	TRBJ1-3	CASRVMSTIYF	TGTGCCAGCAGGGTAATGAGCACCATATATTTT
.	.	TRBV10-1	TRBJ1-5	CASSESGKPQHF	TGCGCCAGCAGTGAGTCCGGGAAGCCCCAGCATTTT
TRBD2	.	TRBV7-2	TRBJ2-1	CASSPYQWGGGNEQFF	TGTGCCAGCAGCCCGTACCAGTGGGGGGGGGGCAATGAGCAGTTCTTC
TRBD1	.	TRBV11-1	TRBJ2-3	CASSLVANRGSTDTQYF	TGTGCCAGCAGCTTAGTGGCGAACAGGGGAAGCACAGATACGCAGTATTTT
.	medium-sized	TRBV20-1	TRBJ2-3	CSASLLDTQYF	TGCAGTGCTTCCCTGTTGGATACGCAGTATTTT
.	large	TRBV29-1	TRBJ2-3	CSVDGATDTQYF	TGCAGCGTTGACGGTGCGACAGATACGCAGTATTTT
.	few	TRBV6-1	TRBJ1-3	CASSEQVAGNTIYF	TGTGCCAGCAGTGAACAGGTTGCTGGAAACACCATATATTTT
.	once	TRBV5-1	TRBJ2-7	CASSPAAGSSYEQYF	TGCGCCAGCAGCCCCGCGGCAGGGAGCTCCTACGAGCAGTACTTC
.	.	TRBV7-6	TRBJ2-7	CASSVGRVGYEQYF	TGTGCCAGCAGTGTAGGGCGGGTGGGCTACGAGCAGTACTTC
TRBD1	.	TRBV5-6	TRBJ2-4	CASREWTGKNIQYF	TGTGCCAGCAGGGAATGGACAGGGAAAAACATTCAGTACTTC
TRBD2	.	TRBV12-3/TRBV12-4	TRBJ2-2	CASSRDSQVGGTGELFF	TGTGCCAGCAGCCGGGACTCCCAAGTCGGGGGGACCGGGGAGCTGTTTTTT
.	.	TRBV5-1	TRBJ1-2	CASSLAPAGGYTF	TGCGCCAGCAGCTTGGCACCTGCGGGAGGCTACACCTTC
TRBD2	.	TRBV6-4	TRBJ2-3	CASSDSTSGGADTQYF	TGTGCCAGCAGTGACTCGACTAGCGGGGGGGCAGATACGCAGTATTTT
TRBD2	.	TRBV7-2	TRBJ2-1	CASRSGLAGYNEQFF	TGTGCCAGCAGATCTGGACTAGCGGGGTACAATGAGCAGTTCTTC
.	.	TRBV5-1	TRBJ1-2	CASSLGGADGYTF	TGCGCCAGCAGCTTGGGGGGGGCTGATGGCTACACCTTC
.	.	TRBV20-1	TRBJ1-2	CSARDLGADYGYTF	TGCAGTGCTAGAGATCTGGGGGCGGATTACGGCTACACCTTC
.	.	TRBV5-6	TRBJ2-5	CASSLIISQETQYF	TGTGCCAGCAGCTTAATCATTAGCCAAGAGACCCAGTACTTC
.	large	TRBV29-1	TRBJ1-1	CSVFPHGARDTEAFF	TGCAGCGTTTTTCCCCATGGGGCGCGAGACACTGAAGCTTTCTTT
.	.	TRBV27	TRBJ2-1	CATSRGSSYNEQFF	TGTGCCACCAGTCGGGGAAGCTCCTACAATGAGCAGTTCTTC
TRBD2	large	TRBV6-5	TRBJ2-1	CASSPRGTSAYNEQFF	TGTGCCAGCAGTCCCAGGGGGACTAGCGCCTACAATGAGCAGTTCTTC
TRBD2	few	TRBV20-1	TRBJ2-1	CSARDLGRSPGNEQFF	TGCAGTGCTAGAGATCTCGGGAGGTCCCCCGGCAATGAGCAGTTCTTC
.	.	TRBV28	TRBJ1-5	CASSYRERPQHF	TGTGCCAGCAGTTACCGGGAGCGGCCCCAGCATTTT
.	large	TRBV6-1	TRBJ2-5	CASTPPGETQYF	TGTGCCAGCACCCCTCCAGGGGAGACCCAGTACTTC
TRBD2	.	TRBV19	TRBJ2-5	CASSIMSGAYQETQYF	TGTGCCAGTAGTATAATGAGCGGGGCGTACCAAGAGACCCAGTACTTC
TRBD2	few	TRBV6-2/TRBV6-3	TRBJ2-1	CASSYSQDSGGEQFF	TGTGCCAGCAGTTACTCCCAGGATAGCGGGGGTGAGCAGTTCTTC